This T cell receptor (beta chain) was profiled in a study of blood T cell repertoires in COVID-19. Study-level background: From T cells, B-cell-depleted T cells, or PBMCs came the material, which was cDNA or gDNA.

Methods used by the authors: Estimation of nucleated cell counts was performed using reference gene primer amplification. Only in-frame clones appear in the TCRdb table, and some are missing; sequencing was by immunoSEQ multiplex PCR. V and J calls and clone size are those listed in that table; D and trimming were worked out from the DNA. The table records about 120,000 clones, 80% to 90% of them present only once. The CDR3 loop spans 13 amino acids. V was shortened by 2 bases and J by 5 bases, with 10 bases between the two germline ends. Germline-derived CDR1 and CDR2 are SGHVS and FQNEAQ. The sample taken for sequencing was peripheral blood. This clonotype originated in a man in his 70s with active or convalescent COVID-19. The chain joins TRBV7-8 to TRBJ2-7, with D possibly TRBD2 on 6 matching bases. This CDR3 is CASSLPPGDEQYF. For the CDR3, the DNA is TGTGCCAGCAGCTTACCCCCGGGGGACGAGCAGTACTTC. Using reference TRBV7-8 and TRBJ2-7 for the parts outside the CDR3, the full variable domain is GAGVSQSPRYKVAKRGQDVALRCDPISGHVSLFWYQQALGQGPEFLTYFQNEAQLDKSGLPSDRFFAERPEGSVSTLKIQRTQQEDSAVYLCASSLPPGDEQYFGPGTRLTVT.